Presented here are 5 T cell receptor beta chains from one specimen sequenced in a study of OX40 agonist ivuxolimab in advanced cancers. Preparation of the library involved the immunoSEQ multiplex PCR assay. This immuneACCESS table, as held by TCRdb, lists in-frame sequences with V and J called but not all clones. Of the missing ones, under half trace to an unresolved V gene in checked studies; the others have no known cause. The sample data list 45,000 to 65,000 clones, and approximately 82% of these were observed just once. The top ten clonotypes cover under 4% of the sample. Sequencing was performed on CD4+ or CD8+ T cells sorted from blood, taken in a trial of the OX40 agonist ivuxolimab. These receptors came from an adult with an advanced solid tumor such as melanoma, head and neck, liver or kidney cancer.

The chain links TRBV10-2 to TRBJ2-5; 7 nucleotides agree with TRBD2. Germline V lookup: CDR1 WSHSY, CDR2 SAAADI. Trimming removed 2 bases from V and 5 bases from J; junction bases left unmatched: 5. The CDR3 extends over 14 amino acids. The DNA of the CDR3 is TGCGCCAGCAGTGAGGGGAGGGCTGGCGAGACCCAGTACTTC. Its translation is CASSEGRAGETQYF.

This clone was detected a few times. This sequence joins TRBV10-1 and TRBJ1-1; D gene uncertain. CDR1 is WNHNN and CDR2 is SYGVQD in the germline V gene (reference sequence). The ends were cut back, 4 bases at V and 5 bases at J, with 14 bases in the middle. The CDR3 has 14 amino acids. Here the CDR3 DNA reads TGCGCCAGCAGTGTAAACCCCGAGAATACTGAAGCTTTCTTT. Translating it yields CASSVNPENTEAFF.

V usage is TRBV27 and J usage is TRBJ2-7, with a weak D call TRBD2 (5 bases). CDR1 is MNHEY, CDR2 SMNVEV, per germline (reference sequence). With 4 bases removed from V and 7 bases from J, the gap between germline ends came to 20 bases. The CDR3 has 15 residues. CDR3 residues: CASSWGAGVVKEQYF. CDR3 DNA sequence: TGTGCCAGCAGTTGGGGAGCAGGAGTAGTTAAAGAGCAGTACTTC.

The gene calls are TRBV27 and TRBJ1-2, with 9 bases aligning to TRBD1. V trimming: 3 bases; J trimming: 8 bases; junction bases outside the gene matches: 4. The length of the CDR3 is 13 residues. Germline CDR1 MNHEY, CDR2 SMNVEV (reference sequence). The CDR3 DNA is TGTGCCAGCAGTTTTTCACAGGGGGCAGGCTACACCTTC. It codes for CASSFSQGAGYTF.

V usage is TRBV18 and J usage is TRBJ2-7, with TRBD2 identical over 10 bases. Per the germline V gene, CDR1 is KGHSH and CDR2 is LQKENI. V shed 5 bases, J shed 2 bases, and the junction held 3 bases outside the gene matches. There are 14 residues in the CDR3. CDR3 coding DNA: TGTGCCAGCTCATCTAGCGGGGGTACCTACGAGCAGTACTTC. It codes for CASSSSGGTYEQYF.